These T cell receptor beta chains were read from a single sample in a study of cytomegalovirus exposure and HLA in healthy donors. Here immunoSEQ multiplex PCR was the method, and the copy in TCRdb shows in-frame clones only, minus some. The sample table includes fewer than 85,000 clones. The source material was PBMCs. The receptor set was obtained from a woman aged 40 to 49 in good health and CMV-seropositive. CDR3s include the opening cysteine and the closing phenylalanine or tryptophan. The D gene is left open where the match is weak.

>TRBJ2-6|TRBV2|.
TGTGCCAGCAACAGGGATGCCTCTGGGGCCAACGTCCTGACTTTC
CASNRDASGANVLTF
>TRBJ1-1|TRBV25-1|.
TGTGCCAGCGTGCGACAGGATAACACTGAAGCTTTCTTT
CASVRQDNTEAFF
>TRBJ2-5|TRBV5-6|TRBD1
TGTGCCAGCAGCTACGGGACAGGGGGCAATGTCGAGACCCAGTACTTC
CASSYGTGGNVETQYF
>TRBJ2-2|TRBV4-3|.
TGCGCCAGCAGCCAAGATCGGGAGAACACCGGGGAGCTGTTTTTT
CASSQDRENTGELFF
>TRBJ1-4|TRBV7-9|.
TGTGCCAGCAGCTTCCGGCGGGATGAAAAACTGTTTTTT
CASSFRRDEKLFF
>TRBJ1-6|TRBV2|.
TGTGCCAGCAGGGCCAGACTGAGATCGGGAGAATCACCCCTCCACTTT
CASRARLRSGESPLHF
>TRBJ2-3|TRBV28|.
TGTGCCAGCAGTTCACCACGGGTTATCCCCGATACGCAGTATTTT
CASSSPRVIPDTQYF
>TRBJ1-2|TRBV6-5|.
TGTGCCAGCAGCTTTTATCGGTCCTATGGCTACACCTTC
CASSFYRSYGYTF
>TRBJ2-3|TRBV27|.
TGTGCCAGCAGGCCTCGCGGTGGCACAGATACGCAGTATTTT
CASRPRGGTDTQYF
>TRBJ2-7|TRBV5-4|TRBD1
TGTGCCAGCAGCACAGGGGGTGAGCAGTACTTC
CASSTGGEQYF
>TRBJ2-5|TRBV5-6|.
TGTGCCAGCAGCTTACAGGGTTGGCAAGAGACCCAGTACTTC
CASSLQGWQETQYF
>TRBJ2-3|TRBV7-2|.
TGTGCCAGCAGCATTAGGACAGTAGATACGCAGTATTTT
CASSIRTVDTQYF
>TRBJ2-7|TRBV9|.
TGTGCCAGCAGCGCCGGGGGATACGAGCAGTACTTC
CASSAGGYEQYF
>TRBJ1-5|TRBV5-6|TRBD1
TGTGCCAGCAGCACAGGGGCGCGTCAGCCCCAGCATTTT
CASSTGARQPQHF
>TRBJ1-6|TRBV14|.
TGTGCCAGCAGCCAAATCCTGGGGCAGAATTCACCCCTCCACTTT
CASSQILGQNSPLHF
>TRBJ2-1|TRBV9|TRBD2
TGTGCCAGCAGCCTCGAACTAGCGGGAGCGGGTGAGCAGTTCTTC
CASSLELAGAGEQFF
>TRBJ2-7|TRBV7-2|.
TGTGCCAGCAGCTTAGTATCCGGCTACGAGCAGTACTTC
CASSLVSGYEQYF
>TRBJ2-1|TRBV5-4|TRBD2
TGTGCCAGCAGCGGGGGGGAGGGACTAGTCAATGAGCAGTTCTTC
CASSGGEGLVNEQFF
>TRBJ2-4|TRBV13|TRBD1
TGTGCCAGCAGCCGGACAGGGGGGAAAGCCAAAAACATTCAGTACTTC
CASSRTGGKAKNIQYF
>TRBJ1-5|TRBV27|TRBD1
TGTGCCAGCAGTCCGTGGGACAGGTTCGATCAGCCCCAGCATTTT
CASSPWDRFDQPQHF
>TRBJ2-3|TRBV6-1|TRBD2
TGTGCCAGCAGTGAAGCCGGCGGGGGGGCAGATACGCAGTATTTT
CASSEAGGGADTQYF
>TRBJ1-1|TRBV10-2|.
TGCGCCAGCAGCGACTGGGGGGGATCTAACACTGAAGCTTTCTTT
CASSDWGGSNTEAFF
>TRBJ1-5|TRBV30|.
TGTGCCTGGAGTTGGAATGGGGGGACTCAGCCCCAGCATTTT
CAWSWNGGTQPQHF
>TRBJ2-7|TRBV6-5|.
TGTGCCAGCAGTTACTCAGGGGATAGCTCCTACGAGCAGTACTTC
CASSYSGDSSYEQYF
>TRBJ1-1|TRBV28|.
TGTGCCAGCAGTTTGCAGCCGGGGGAAGGTTCGGGGGGAGCTTTCTTT
CASSLQPGEGSGGAFF
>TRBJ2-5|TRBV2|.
TGTGCCAGCACCACCTCGGGAGAGACCCAGTACTTC
CASTTSGETQYF
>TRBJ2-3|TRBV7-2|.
TGTGCCAGCAGCTTAGTCGGTCCCCCCACAGATACGCAGTATTTT
CASSLVGPPTDTQYF
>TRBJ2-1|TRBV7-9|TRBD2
TGTGCCAGCAGCCTGAACGTACACGGGGGGGTAGATGAGCAGTTCTTC
CASSLNVHGGVDEQFF
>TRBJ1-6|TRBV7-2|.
TGTGCCAGCAGCCCCCCGAGAGGGTTACGCTCCTATAATTCACCCCTCCACTTT
CASSPPRGLRSYNSPLHF
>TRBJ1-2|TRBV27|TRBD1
TGTGCCAGCAGTTTGACAGGGCGGAGTGGATACTATGGCTACACCTTC
CASSLTGRSGYYGYTF
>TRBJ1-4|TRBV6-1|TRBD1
TGTGCCAGCAGTGGGGGCGGGCGAGGGGGCGAAAAACTGTTTTTT
CASSGGGRGGEKLFF
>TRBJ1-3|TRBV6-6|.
TGTGCCAGCAGTTACGCCAACAGGGCGTCTGGAAACACCATATATTTT
CASSYANRASGNTIYF
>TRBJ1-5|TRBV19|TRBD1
TGTGCCTCAAAGACAGGGAATAGCAATCAGCCCCAGCATTTT
CASKTGNSNQPQHF
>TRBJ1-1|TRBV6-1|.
TGTGCCAGCACTAGGGGTAGAGCTTTCTTT
CASTRGRAFF
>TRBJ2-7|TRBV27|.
TGTGCCAGCTATTCCACAGACTCCTACGAGCAGTACTTC
CASYSTDSYEQYF
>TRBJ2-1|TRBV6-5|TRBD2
TGTGCCAGCAGCCCCACCGGGACTAGCAGGGGTGAGCAGTTCTTC
CASSPTGTSRGEQFF
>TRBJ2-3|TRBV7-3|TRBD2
TGTGCCAGCAGCCTCCGGGGTAGCGGGGTAGATACGCAGTATTTT
CASSLRGSGVDTQYF
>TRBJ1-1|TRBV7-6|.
TGTGCCAGCGGCAGGGCGAAAGGTACTGAAGCTTTCTTT
CASGRAKGTEAFF
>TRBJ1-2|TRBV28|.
TGTGCCAGCCGCTCCGCGGGGGGCCTATATGGCTACACCTTC
CASRSAGGLYGYTF
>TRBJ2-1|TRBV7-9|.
TGTGCCAGCAGCCCCCTCGGGAGCGGGTACAATGAGCAGTTCTTC
CASSPLGSGYNEQFF
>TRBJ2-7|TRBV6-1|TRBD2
TGTGCCGGCAAGCGGGGGACTTCCTACGAGCAGTACTTC
CAGKRGTSYEQYF
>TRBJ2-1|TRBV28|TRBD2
TGTGCCAGCATAATATCGCCCGGGACTAGCGGCCATGAGCAGTTCTTC
CASIISPGTSGHEQFF
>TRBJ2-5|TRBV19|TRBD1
TGTGCCAGTAGTTCAAAGGGACAGCTTATAGAGACCCAGTACTTC
CASSSKGQLIETQYF